A selection of T cell receptor beta chains follows, all from one sample in a study of beta chain features in type 1 diabetes. Clones were read by immunoSEQ multiplex PCR, and TCRdb kept only the in-frame ones, dropping some. The data show a few hundred thousand clones, around a quarter seen once. Input material: central memory CD4+ T cells from blood. The receptor set was obtained from a young man in good health. CDR3s include the opening cysteine and the closing phenylalanine or tryptophan. The order of the fields is J gene, D gene, clone size, V gene, CDR3 protein, CDR3 DNA. The D gene is left open where the match is weak. Only some rows state a clone size, as once, few, many or a class for expanded clones.

j_call: TRBJ1-5
d_call: .
clone_size: .
v_call: TRBV18
cdr3_aa: CASSLSSSNQPQHF
cdr3_nt: TGTGCCAGCTCACTCTCGTCCAGCAATCAGCCCCAGCATTTT

j_call: TRBJ2-4
d_call: TRBD2
clone_size: .
v_call: TRBV7-2
cdr3_aa: CASSLSGGPGNIQYF
cdr3_nt: TGTGCCAGCAGCTTATCGGGAGGGCCCGGGAACATTCAGTACTTC

j_call: TRBJ2-3
d_call: TRBD2
clone_size: .
v_call: TRBV15
cdr3_aa: CATSGTSGDTQYF
cdr3_nt: TGTGCCACCAGCGGGACTAGCGGTGATACGCAGTATTTT

j_call: TRBJ2-3
d_call: .
clone_size: .
v_call: TRBV30
cdr3_aa: CAWRQDTDTQYF
cdr3_nt: TGTGCCTGGAGGCAGGACACAGATACGCAGTATTTT

j_call: TRBJ1-1
d_call: .
clone_size: .
v_call: TRBV29-1
cdr3_aa: CSVALQPAAFF
cdr3_nt: TGCAGCGTAGCGTTGCAGCCAGCAGCTTTCTTT

j_call: TRBJ2-1
d_call: .
clone_size: many
v_call: TRBV4-3
cdr3_aa: CASSQDRWDEQFF
cdr3_nt: TGCGCCAGCAGCCAAGATAGGTGGGATGAGCAGTTCTTC

j_call: TRBJ2-7
d_call: .
clone_size: .
v_call: TRBV7-2
cdr3_aa: CASSPEGGPGREQYF
cdr3_nt: TGTGCCAGCAGTCCAGAGGGAGGCCCGGGGAGGGAGCAGTACTTC

j_call: TRBJ2-4
d_call: .
clone_size: .
v_call: TRBV30
cdr3_aa: CAWAGGGGKNIQYF
cdr3_nt: TGTGCCTGGGCGGGTGGCGGAGGCAAAAACATTCAGTACTTC

j_call: TRBJ1-2
d_call: .
clone_size: .
v_call: TRBV7-2
cdr3_aa: CASTAYYGYTF
cdr3_nt: TGTGCCAGCACGGCCTACTATGGCTACACCTTC

j_call: TRBJ1-2
d_call: .
clone_size: .
v_call: TRBV25-1
cdr3_aa: CASSTTSNYGYTF
cdr3_nt: TGTGCCAGCAGCACGACATCAAACTATGGCTACACCTTC

j_call: TRBJ2-7
d_call: TRBD1
clone_size: .
v_call: TRBV5-8
cdr3_aa: CASSWTGPYEQYF
cdr3_nt: TGTGCCAGCAGCTGGACAGGGCCCTACGAGCAGTACTTC

j_call: TRBJ1-1
d_call: TRBD1
clone_size: few
v_call: TRBV7-9
cdr3_aa: CASSPNDRVKAFF
cdr3_nt: TGTGCCAGCAGCCCAAACGACAGGGTTAAAGCTTTCTTT

j_call: TRBJ1-5
d_call: .
clone_size: few
v_call: TRBV30
cdr3_aa: CAWSVRGTSNQPQHF
cdr3_nt: TGTGCCTGGAGTGTGAGGGGTACAAGCAATCAGCCCCAGCATTTT

j_call: TRBJ2-3
d_call: .
clone_size: few
v_call: TRBV5-4
cdr3_aa: CASSPGEGADTQYF
cdr3_nt: TGTGCCAGCAGCCCTGGGGAAGGGGCAGATACGCAGTATTTT

j_call: TRBJ1-4
d_call: TRBD1
clone_size: .
v_call: TRBV5-1
cdr3_aa: CASSPLTGDGEKLFF
cdr3_nt: TGCGCCAGCAGCCCTTTGACAGGGGACGGTGAAAAACTGTTTTTT

j_call: TRBJ2-7
d_call: TRBD2
clone_size: few
v_call: TRBV7-2
cdr3_aa: CASSLVSSGPYEQYF
cdr3_nt: TGTGCCAGCAGCTTAGTGTCTAGCGGTCCCTACGAGCAGTACTTC

j_call: TRBJ2-1
d_call: .
clone_size: .
v_call: TRBV29-1
cdr3_aa: CSVGAPGEVYNEQFF
cdr3_nt: TGCAGCGTTGGGGCCCCCGGAGAAGTCTACAATGAGCAGTTCTTC

j_call: TRBJ2-5
d_call: .
clone_size: .
v_call: TRBV9
cdr3_aa: CASSVDPEETQYF
cdr3_nt: TGTGCCAGCAGCGTAGACCCGGAAGAGACCCAGTACTTC

j_call: TRBJ2-5
d_call: TRBD2
clone_size: .
v_call: TRBV7-9
cdr3_aa: CASSFQLANGETQYF
cdr3_nt: TGTGCCAGCAGTTTTCAACTAGCGAACGGGGAGACCCAGTACTTC

j_call: TRBJ2-3
d_call: TRBD2
clone_size: .
v_call: TRBV15
cdr3_aa: CATRPKTIAGGTDTQYF
cdr3_nt: TGTGCCACCCGACCCAAAACAATAGCGGGAGGAACAGATACGCAGTATTTT

j_call: TRBJ2-2
d_call: .
clone_size: few
v_call: TRBV2
cdr3_aa: CASSERLVNTGELFF
cdr3_nt: TGTGCCAGCAGTGAGCGTCTGGTGAACACCGGGGAGCTGTTTTTT